This T cell receptor beta chain was retrieved from a study of molecular identifiers for immune sequencing clone quantification. Study-level results: Jurkat TCR RNA spiked in from one cell (amid over 850,000 naive cells) was reportedly detectable. In naive cells, clones above 20 RNA copies held under 1% of molecules, whereas in effector cells they held over 97%.

At least ten counts were recorded for this clonotype. Its specificity is not known. MiXCR, applied by TCRdb to the PCR reads, yields one record per CDR3 protein. Found here are some 66,000 distinct CDR3 sequences, 15% to 20% of them singletons; the top ten hold 1.1% to 1.5%. The TCR was taken from a human donor in good health. Some libraries in this study had Jurkat cell RNA spiked in. Specimen: naive CD8+ T cells from blood, with Jurkat cell RNA spiked in. Subset specified: FACS-sorted CD8+CD4-CCR7+CD45RA+ naive T cells.

The CDR3 loop is CASSPFRGEQFF. The CDR3, as DNA: TGTGCCAGCAGCCCCTTCAGAGGTGAGCAGTTCTTC. The chain couples TRBV6-5 to TRBJ2-1; no firm D call. Germline CDR1 is MNHEY and CDR2 is SVGAGI. CDR3 length: 12 residues. With 6 bases removed from V and 9 bases from J, the gap between germline ends came to 12 bases.